This T cell receptor beta chain appears in the sequencing data of a study of blood T cell repertoires in COVID-19 (dated by TCRdb to 2020 to 2021). Study-level background: Samples covering the acute and convalescent phases of COVID-19 were provided by collaborators in the United States, Italy and Spain. The repertoires were released in a freely available public database meant as a resource for research on the immune response to SARS-CoV-2. The dataset comprised deeply sampled blood TCRbeta repertoires from subjects exposed to, actively infected with, or recovered from COVID-19. The sample metadata nearly always contained a de-identified subject ID, COVID-19 status, age in years and sex. Samples were obtained from the ongoing ImmuneRACE study (first 160 participants) and from 1,000 to 1,500 subjects provided by 6 global collaborators. Where available, HLA class I and class II types were obtained from metadata supplied by the sample provider rather than from assay-based typing. The material from the prospective study consisted of cDNA or gDNA derived from T cells, B-cell-depleted T cells, or PBMCs.

The study at large found these results: The amount of clinical and demographic metadata varied by source and participant and was provided uncurated.

With respect to this clone: What antigen it recognizes has not been identified. Per-nucleotide qualities are absent, and no much larger clonotype sits a single base away.

Collaborating institutions collected whole blood in K2EDTA tubes following their own protocols. For TCRbeta analysis, collaborators shipped samples as frozen whole blood, isolated PBMCs, or DNA extracted from either of those sample types. The immunoSEQ Assay, a bias-controlled multiplex PCR, was used to amplify TCRbeta CDR3 regions from genomic DNA. As for the original processing: Within the assay, amplification of reference gene primers was used to estimate how many nucleated cells each sample contained. Sequence reads were collapsed and filtered to measure the absolute abundance of every unique TCRbeta CDR3 rearrangement. For each sample, productive Simpson clonality was calculated as the square root of Simpson's diversity index across productive rearrangements. In its TCRdb copy, this immuneACCESS table keeps in-frame sequences only and misses some clones. Where compared with another copy, unresolved V genes explain less than half of these, and the others have no known cause. From that table come the V and J calls and clone size; the DNA was used to work out D and trimming. This sample is represented by more than 120,000 clones; around 84% of them were singletons. The top ten clonotypes cover 4.8% of the sample.

The clonotype originates from a human donor in a cohort sampled during active COVID-19. The sample taken for sequencing was peripheral blood.

This receptor has the CDR3 CASQDRGLYQPQHF. The nucleotide sequence is TGTGCCAGCCAGGACAGGGGGCTTTATCAGCCCCAGCATTTT. The V and J genes are TRBV2 and TRBJ1-5; 11 of the junction bases match TRBD1. V trim: 8 bases; J trim: 5 bases; unmatched bases: 5. Counted from cysteine to phenylalanine, this CDR3 has 14 amino acids. CDR3 DNA is the only sequence kept; it has 42 bases, read in frame from the first base. From a lookup of the germline V gene, CDR1 and CDR2 are SNHLY and FYNNEI.